This TCR beta chain was found in a study of blood T cell repertoires in COVID-19. In the authors' workflow: Amplification with reference gene primers provided the estimates of nucleated cell counts. TCRdb keeps only in-frame clones here, not all; method: immunoSEQ multiplex PCR. The V and J calls and the clone size are those of that table, but D and trimming were determined from the DNA. The sample records approximately 300,000 clones, about 86% being singletons. V lost 3 bases, J lost 2 bases, and 10 bases lay in between. Germline V CDR1 and CDR2: LNHDA, SQIVND (reference sequence). CDR3 length equals 14 residues.

Input material: peripheral blood. The rearrangement uses TRBV19 and TRBJ1-1; maybe TRBD1 (6 bases). The source of this sequence is a woman aged 50 to 60 with acute or convalescent COVID-19. The CDR3 nucleotides are TGTGCCAGTAGTATCTCGGACAGTAACACTGAAGCTTTCTTT. Translating it yields CASSISDSNTEAFF.